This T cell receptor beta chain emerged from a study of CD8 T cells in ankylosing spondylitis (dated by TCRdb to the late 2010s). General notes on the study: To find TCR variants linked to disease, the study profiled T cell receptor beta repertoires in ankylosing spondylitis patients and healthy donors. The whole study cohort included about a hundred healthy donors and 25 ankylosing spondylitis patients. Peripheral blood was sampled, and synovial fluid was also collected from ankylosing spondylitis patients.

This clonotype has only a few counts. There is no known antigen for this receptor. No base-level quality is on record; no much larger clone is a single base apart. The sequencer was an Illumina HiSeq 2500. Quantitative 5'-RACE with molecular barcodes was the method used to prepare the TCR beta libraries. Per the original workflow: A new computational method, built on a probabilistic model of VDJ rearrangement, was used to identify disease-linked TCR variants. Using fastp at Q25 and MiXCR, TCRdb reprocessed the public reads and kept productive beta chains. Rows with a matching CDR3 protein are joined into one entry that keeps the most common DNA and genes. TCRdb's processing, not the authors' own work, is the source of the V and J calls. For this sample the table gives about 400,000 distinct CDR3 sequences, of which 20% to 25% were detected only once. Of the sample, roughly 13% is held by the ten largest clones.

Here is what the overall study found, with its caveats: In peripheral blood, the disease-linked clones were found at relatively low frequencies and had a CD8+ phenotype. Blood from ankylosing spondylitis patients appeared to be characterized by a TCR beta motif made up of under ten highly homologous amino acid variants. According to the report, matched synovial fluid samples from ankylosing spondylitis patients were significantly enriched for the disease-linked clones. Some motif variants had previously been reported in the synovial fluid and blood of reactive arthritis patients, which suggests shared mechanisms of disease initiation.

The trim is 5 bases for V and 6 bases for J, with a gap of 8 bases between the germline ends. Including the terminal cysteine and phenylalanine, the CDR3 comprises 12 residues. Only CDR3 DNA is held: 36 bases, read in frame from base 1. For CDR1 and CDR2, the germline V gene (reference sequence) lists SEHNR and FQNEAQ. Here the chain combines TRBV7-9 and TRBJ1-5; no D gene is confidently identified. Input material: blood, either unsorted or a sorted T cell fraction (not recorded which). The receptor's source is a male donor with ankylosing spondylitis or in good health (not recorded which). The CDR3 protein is CASSVGIQPQHF. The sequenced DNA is TGTGCCAGCAGCGTAGGGATTCAGCCCCAGCATTTT.